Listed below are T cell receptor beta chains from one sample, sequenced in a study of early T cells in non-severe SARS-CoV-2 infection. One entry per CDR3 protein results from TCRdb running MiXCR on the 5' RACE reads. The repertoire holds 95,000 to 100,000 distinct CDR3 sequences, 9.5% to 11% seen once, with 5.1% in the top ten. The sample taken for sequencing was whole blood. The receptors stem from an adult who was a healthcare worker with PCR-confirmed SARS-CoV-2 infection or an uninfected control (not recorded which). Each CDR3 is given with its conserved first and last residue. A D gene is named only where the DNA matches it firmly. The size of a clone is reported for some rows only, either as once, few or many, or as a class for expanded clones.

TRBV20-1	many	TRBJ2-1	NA	TGCAGTGCTAGAAACGGGAATGAGCAGTTCTTC	CSARNGNEQFF
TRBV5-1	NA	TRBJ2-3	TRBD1	TGCGCCAGCAGCTTAACAGGGACAGCCACAGATACGCAGTATTTT	CASSLTGTATDTQYF
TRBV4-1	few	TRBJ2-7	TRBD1	TGCGCCAGCAGCATCGACCGGGACAGCTCCTACGAGCAGTACTTC	CASSIDRDSSYEQYF
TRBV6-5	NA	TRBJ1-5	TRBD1	TGTGCCAGCAGTTACTCAGGGACAGGGGTTATTCAGCCCCAGCATTTT	CASSYSGTGVIQPQHF
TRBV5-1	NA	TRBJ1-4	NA	TGCGCCAGCCAGCTGCAGGGAGGAGAAAAACTGTTTTTT	CASQLQGGEKLFF
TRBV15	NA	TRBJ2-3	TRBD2	TGTGCCACCAGCAGAGATCTAGCGGGAGTAGATACGCAGTATTTT	CATSRDLAGVDTQYF
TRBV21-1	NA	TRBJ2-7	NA	TGTGCCAGCACCCGACAGGGGACCCACCCACCCTCCTACGAGCAGTACTTC	CASTRQGTHPPSYEQYF
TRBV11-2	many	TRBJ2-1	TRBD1	TGTGCCACACGTTTCAGGGACAGAGATTACAATGAGCAGTTCTTC	CATRFRDRDYNEQFF
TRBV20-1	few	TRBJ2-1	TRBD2	TGCAGTGCTAGAGATCGGGCTAGCGGTAACAATGAGCAGTTCTTC	CSARDRASGNNEQFF
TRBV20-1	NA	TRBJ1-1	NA	TGCAGTGCTAGAGGCCTAACAGGGAGATACACTGAAGCTTTCTTT	CSARGLTGRYTEAFF
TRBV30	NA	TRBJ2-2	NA	TGTGCCTGGAGCCTCTTGACCCCAACCGGGGAGCTGTTTTTT	CAWSLLTPTGELFF
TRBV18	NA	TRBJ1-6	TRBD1	TGTGCCAGCTCACCGACAGGGACGAATTCACCCCTCCACTTT	CASSPTGTNSPLHF
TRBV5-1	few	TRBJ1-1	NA	TGCGCCAGCAGCTTGAGAGGGGACAACACTGAAGCTTTCTTT	CASSLRGDNTEAFF
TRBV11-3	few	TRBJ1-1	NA	TGTGCCAGCAGCTTATCAGGGGTGAACACTGAAGCTTTCTTT	CASSLSGVNTEAFF
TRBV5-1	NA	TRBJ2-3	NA	TGCGCCAGCAGCTTGGATTGGACTGGACCTAGCACAGATACGCAGTATTTT	CASSLDWTGPSTDTQYF
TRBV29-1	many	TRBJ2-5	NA	TGCAGCGTTGAAGACACCGGGACTCAAGAGACCCAGTACTTC	CSVEDTGTQETQYF
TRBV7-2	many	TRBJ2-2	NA	TGTGCCAGCAGCTTAGTCGGACAGCTACTCACCGGGGAGCTGTTTTTT	CASSLVGQLLTGELFF
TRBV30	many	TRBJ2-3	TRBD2	TGTGCCTGGGTAAAATATAGCGGGGGCACAGATACGCAGTATTTT	CAWVKYSGGTDTQYF
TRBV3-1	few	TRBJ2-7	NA	TGTGCCAGCAGCCAAGAAGGGACCTTATCCTACGAGCAGTACTTC	CASSQEGTLSYEQYF
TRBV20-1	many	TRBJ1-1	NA	TGCAGTGCTAAGCCTTACGACTTGCCGTACACTGAAGCTTTCTTT	CSAKPYDLPYTEAFF
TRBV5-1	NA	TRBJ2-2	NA	TGCGCCAGCATCCAGGGGAGCCTAAACACCGGGGAGCTGTTTTTT	CASIQGSLNTGELFF
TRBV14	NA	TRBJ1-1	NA	TGTGCCAGCAGCCAACTGCAAAATACTGAAGCTTTCTTT	CASSQLQNTEAFF
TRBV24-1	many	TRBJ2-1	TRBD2	TGTGCCACCAGGGGACTAGCTGCCTACAATGAGCAGTTCTTC	CATRGLAAYNEQFF
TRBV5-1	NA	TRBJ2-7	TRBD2	TGCGCCAGCAGCTCGACGCTAGCGGGAGGGACCTACGAGCAGTACTTC	CASSSTLAGGTYEQYF
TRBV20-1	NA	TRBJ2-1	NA	TGCAGTGCTAGAGGGGAGAACCCCGGGTCCTACAATGAGCAGTTCTTC	CSARGENPGSYNEQFF
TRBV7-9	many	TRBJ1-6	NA	TGTGCCAGCAGCTTAGAGTTGGGCTATAATTCACCCCTCCACTTT	CASSLELGYNSPLHF
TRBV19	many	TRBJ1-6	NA	TGTGCCAGTAGTATCCGGACCGACAATTCACCCCTCCACTTT	CASSIRTDNSPLHF
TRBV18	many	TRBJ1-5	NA	TGTGCCAGCTCACCAGGGCATAGCAATCAGCCCCAGCATTTT	CASSPGHSNQPQHF
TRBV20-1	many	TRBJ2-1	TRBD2	TGCAGTGCTAGAGCGCCTAGCGGGAGTGGGGAGCAGTTCTTC	CSARAPSGSGEQFF
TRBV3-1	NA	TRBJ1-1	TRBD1	TGTGCCAGCAGCCCCCGCCGGGACAGGGGGCAAAACACTGAAGCTTTCTTT	CASSPRRDRGQNTEAFF
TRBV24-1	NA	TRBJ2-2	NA	TGTGCCACCAGCGGGTGGAGCACCGGGGAGCTGTTTTTT	CATSGWSTGELFF
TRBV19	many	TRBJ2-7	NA	TGTGCCAGTAGTCTGAACACCTACGGGGGCGAGCAGTACTTC	CASSLNTYGGEQYF
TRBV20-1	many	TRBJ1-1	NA	TGCAGTGCAAATGAAGGGCCGGTTCTTAGGGCTTTCTTT	CSANEGPVLRAFF
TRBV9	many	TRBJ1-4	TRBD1	TGTGCCAGCAGCCCCCACCGTCTGACAGGGGAGGTTGAAAAACTGTTTTTT	CASSPHRLTGEVEKLFF
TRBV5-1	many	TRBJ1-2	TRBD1	TGCGCCAGCAGCCGGACAGGCACTAACTATGGCTACACCTTC	CASSRTGTNYGYTF
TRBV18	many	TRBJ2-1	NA	TGTGCCAGCTCACCGAGGATAGTCAGCTCGACCAATGAGCAGTTCTTC	CASSPRIVSSTNEQFF
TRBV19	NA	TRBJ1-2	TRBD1	TGTGCCAGTAGCCCAGGGGGTCCGCCTGGCTACACCTTC	CASSPGGPPGYTF
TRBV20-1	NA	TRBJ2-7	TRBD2	TGCAGTAACACGGGACTAGCCTTCTACGAGCAGTACTTC	CSNTGLAFYEQYF
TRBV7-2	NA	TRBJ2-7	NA	TGTGCCAGCAGCGTTGTTGGATTCTACGAGCAGTACTTC	CASSVVGFYEQYF
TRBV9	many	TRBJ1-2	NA	TGTGCCAGCAGCGTAGAAGGGCTAAGCTATGGCTACACCTTC	CASSVEGLSYGYTF